This TCR beta chain was sequenced for a study of blood T cell repertoires in COVID-19. About the research overall: COVID-19 samples collected from the United States, Italy and Spain covered acute and convalescent phases.

The ends were cut back, 4 bases at V and 4 bases at J, with 20 bases in the middle. The CDR3 covers 16 residues. Germline V gene data show CDR1 as MNHEY and CDR2 as SVGAGI. Per the study methods: Amplification from reference gene primers served as the basis for estimated nucleated cell counts. Sequencing used immunoSEQ multiplex PCR; TCRdb keeps in-frame clones, though not all of them. V, J and clone size reflect that table, while D and trimming were determined from the DNA. The sample yields 110,000 or so clones, 85% seen once. Material for sequencing was peripheral blood. This chain links TRBV6-5 with TRBJ2-7; TRBD1 is a possible D gene (5 bases). The source is a human donor in a cohort sampled during active COVID-19. CDR3 DNA: TGTGCCAGCAGTTCACCTCGCCTTGACAGAATATACGAGCAGTACTTC. Translated, it gives CASSSPRLDRIYEQYF.